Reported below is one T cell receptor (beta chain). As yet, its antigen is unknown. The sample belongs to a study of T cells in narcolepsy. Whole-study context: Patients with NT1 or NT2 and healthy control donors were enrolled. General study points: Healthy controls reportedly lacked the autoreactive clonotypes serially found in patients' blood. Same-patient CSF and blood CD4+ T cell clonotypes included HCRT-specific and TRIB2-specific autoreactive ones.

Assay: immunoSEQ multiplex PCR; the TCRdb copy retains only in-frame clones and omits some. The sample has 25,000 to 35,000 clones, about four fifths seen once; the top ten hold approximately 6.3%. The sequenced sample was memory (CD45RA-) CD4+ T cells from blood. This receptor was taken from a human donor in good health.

The DNA of the CDR3 is TGTGCCAGCCTGACTATCCCCTACAATGAGCAGTTCTTC. Translation gives CASLTIPYNEQFF. V gene TRBV18 combines with J gene TRBJ2-1; tentative D call: TRBD2 (5 bases). Germline V gene data show CDR1 as KGHSH and CDR2 as LQKENI. The CDR3 loop spans 13 amino acids. V dropped 8 bases and J dropped 2 bases, with 10 bases sitting between them.